This TCR beta chain was sequenced during a study of blood T cells in healthy people across ages. V lost 5 bases, J lost 11 bases, and 15 bases lay in between. The germline CDR1 and CDR2 sequences are MDHEN and SYDVKM. CDR3 length: 12 amino acids. Through a sample-barcoded 5' primer and a J-beta primer mix, a second PCR was run for roughly 7 to 11 cycles. TCRdb recomputed calls from the 5' RACE reads with MiXCR, one row per CDR3 protein. The sample lists around 1,900,000 distinct CDR3 sequences, 30% to 40% occurring once. Per sample, no less than 5 micrograms of total RNA were extracted. The source material was blood. The chain couples TRBV28 to TRBJ1-1; D call uncertain. The source of this sequence is a human donor in good health. DNA for the CDR3: TGTGCCAGCAGTCCCAGGCGAGGAGGGGCTTTCTTT. It codes for CASSPRRGGAFF. Looking up the rest from reference TRBV28 and TRBJ1-1 gives the full variable domain: DVKVTQSSRYLVKRTGEKVFLECVQDMDHENMFWYRQDPGLGLRLIYFSYDVKMKEKGDIPEGYSVSREKKERFSLILESASTNQTSMYLCASSPRRGGAFFGQGTRLTVV.